Listed here are 25 T cell receptor beta chains from one sample, sequenced in a study of OX40 agonist ivuxolimab in advanced cancers. Profiled with immunoSEQ multiplex PCR; TCRdb holds only in-frame clones, not every one. The sample includes tens of thousands of clones, about 85% seen only once; the top ten take about 4%. Sequences were derived from CD4+ or CD8+ T cells sorted from blood, sampled in a trial of the OX40 agonist ivuxolimab. These receptors all come from an adult with an advanced solid tumor such as melanoma, head and neck, liver or kidney cancer.

The chain employs TRBV7-9 and TRBJ2-7, with 12 bases lining up with TRBD2. Trimming cost V 2 bases and J 3 bases; bases outside gene matches: 2. CDR3 size: 15 residues. CDR1 is SEHNR and CDR2 is FQNEAQ in the germline V gene (reference sequence). DNA for the CDR3: TGTGCCAGCAGCTTAAAGACTAGCGGGAGCTACGAGCAGTACTTC. It codes for CASSLKTSGSYEQYF.

In this sample, this clone turned up a few times. The V and J genes are TRBV5-1 and TRBJ2-2, with TRBD2 matching over 9 bases. The ends lost 2 bases at V and 4 bases at J; junction bases unmatched: 3. Germline V gives CDR1 SGHRS, CDR2 YFSETQ. The CDR3 is 15 amino acids. DNA of the CDR3: TGCGCCAGCAGCTTTGCTAGCGGGACCACCGGGGAGCTGTTTTTT. It specifies CASSFASGTTGELFF.

This clone was picked up one time. The rearrangement links TRBV28 to TRBJ2-7, with D possibly TRBD1 on 6 matching bases. Trimming removed 7 bases from V and 3 bases from J, with 10 bases in between. Per the germline V gene, CDR1 is MDHEN and CDR2 is SYDVKM. This CDR3 has 12 residues. This CDR3 reads CASNQGNYEQYF. The CDR3 DNA reads as TGTGCCAGCAACCAGGGGAACTACGAGCAGTACTTC.

V and J are TRBV6-4 and TRBJ2-3, with 8 positions matching TRBD1. The germline V gene has CDR1 MRHNA and CDR2 SNTAGT. Unmatched junction bases numbered 11, after V lost 6 bases and J lost 3 bases. The CDR3 consists of 16 residues. CDR3 nucleotide sequence: TGTGCCAGCAGCCCCGCCACGGACAGGGCAACAGATACGCAGTATTTT. As protein: CASSPATDRATDTQYF.

The chain recombines TRBV28 with TRBJ1-5, with 9 positions matching TRBD1. Germline V CDR1 and CDR2: MDHEN, SYDVKM. The V gene end was trimmed by 7 bases and the J gene end by 11 bases; junction bases not matched to a gene: 12. CDR3 size: 14 residues. The CDR3 nucleotides are TGTGCCAGCACTCCGGGACAGGGTTGGGCAGCCCAGCATTTT. This codes for CASTPGQGWAAQHF.

The rearrangement uses TRBV2 and TRBJ2-3, with D possibly TRBD2 on 5 matching bases. Germline loops: CDR1 SNHLY, CDR2 FYNNEI. With 7 bases removed from V and 4 bases from J, the gap between germline ends came to 15 bases. The CDR3 covers 14 residues. CDR3: CASTRDNGADTQYF. CDR3 in DNA: TGTGCCAGCACCCGGGATAACGGAGCAGATACGCAGTATTTT.

The gene calls are TRBV5-6 and TRBJ1-6; D remains unclear. Trimming cost V 2 bases and J 9 bases, with 9 bases left between them. The CDR3 length is 13 residues. Germline values: CDR1 SGHDT, CDR2 YYEEEE. The CDR3, as DNA: TGTGCCAGCAGCTTCGGGGTTTCTTCACCCCTCCACTTT. The encoded protein is CASSFGVSSPLHF.

V is TRBV4-3 and J is TRBJ2-1; 8 bases are a match to TRBD2. CDR1 and CDR2 (germline): LGHNA, YSLEER. The CDR3 has 15 residues. The V segment lost 0 bases and the J segment 9 bases; nucleotides outside the gene matches: 7. CDR3: CASSQEVAGGVEQFF. The CDR3 region has the DNA TGCGCCAGCAGCCAAGAAGTCGCGGGAGGTGTTGAGCAGTTCTTC.

This clone occurred once. This chain links TRBV6-5 with TRBJ2-5; D ambiguous. The J call could be wrong; TRBJ2-7 is a better fit for the DNA end. The CDR3 is 14 residues long. The germline gives CDR1 MNHEY, CDR2 SVGAGI. The CDR3 loop is CASRQSMARDEQYF. The DNA for the CDR3 is TGTGCCAGCAGGCAAAGTATGGCCCGAGACGAGCAGTACTTC.

This rearrangement joins TRBV6-5 to TRBJ1-4; TRBD1 matches at 7 bases. Germline V gene lookup returns CDR1 MNHEY and CDR2 SVGAGI. The J segment lost 8 bases and the V segment lost 8 bases, leaving 8 bases of the junction unmatched. The CDR3 is made up of 13 amino acids. CDR3 in DNA: TGTGCCAGCGCCCCAGGGGGTTGGGAAAAACTGTTTTTT. It specifies CASAPGGWEKLFF.

The rearrangement uses TRBV11-3 and TRBJ2-5; tentatively, D is TRBD1 (6 bases). Germline V gene lookup returns CDR1 SGHNT and CDR2 YENEEA. The CDR3 has 13 amino acids. Trimming took 3 bases from V and 1 from J, leaving 6 bases between them. CDR3 DNA sequence: TGTGCCAGCAGCTTGGACAGCCAAGAGACCCAGTACTTC. Amino acids: CASSLDSQETQYF.

V and J are TRBV19 and TRBJ2-5; 9 bases map to TRBD2. This CDR3 has 14 residues. Germline trimming cut 6 bases from V and 3 bases from J; bases unmatched to any gene: 5. Germline assignment: CDR1 LNHDA and CDR2 SQIVND (reference sequence). This chain's CDR3 is CASRRAGGEETQYF. The CDR3 coding sequence is TGTGCCAGTAGAAGAGCGGGAGGAGAAGAGACCCAGTACTTC.

The chain is built from TRBV15 and TRBJ2-3; no clear D. The V and J ends lost 1 base and 5 bases respectively, with 4 bases between them. CDR1 and CDR2 (germline): LNHNV, YYDKDF (reference sequence). The CDR3 contains 12 residues. CDR3 residues: CATSRAGDTQYF. The CDR3, as DNA: TGTGCCACCAGCAGAGCTGGAGATACGCAGTATTTT.

This clone was observed a few times. This sequence joins TRBV19 and TRBJ2-2; D ambiguous. CDR3 size: 14 residues. With 7 bases removed from V and 4 bases from J, the gap between germline ends came to 13 bases. In germline, CDR1 is LNHDA, CDR2 SQIVND (reference sequence). Written as DNA, the CDR3 is TGTGCCAGTAACGGACCGGCTGGCACCGGGGAGCTGTTTTTT. It codes for CASNGPAGTGELFF.

This clone was seen once. The chain links TRBV10-3 to TRBJ2-1, with 16 bases matching TRBD2. J lost 0 bases, V lost 1 base, and 6 bases had no gene match. Looked up from germline, CDR1 is ENHRY and CDR2 is SYGVKD. This CDR3 has 20 residues. The CDR3 DNA is TGTGCCATCAGTGAGTTAGGGACTAGCGGGAGGGGAAGCTCCTACAATGAGCAGTTCTTC. Protein: CAISELGTSGRGSSYNEQFF.

CDR3 in amino acids: CASSSTASEQFF. The CDR3 DNA reads as TGTGCCAGCAGCTCGACAGCGAGTGAGCAGTTCTTC. V usage is TRBV7-9 and J usage is TRBJ2-1, with D perhaps matching TRBD1 (5 bases). The germline V and J ends were trimmed by 4 bases and 9 bases, with 10 bases remaining between them. This CDR3 has 12 amino acids. CDR1 is SEHNR, CDR2 FQNEAQ, per germline (reference sequence).

V is TRBV6-5 and J is TRBJ2-1; 8 nucleotides line up with TRBD1. The germline V gene has CDR1 MNHEY and CDR2 SVGAGI. V lost 2 bases and J lost 7; bases outside the gene matches: 4. The CDR3 totals 14 residues. The chain's CDR3 is CASSYITGGNEQFF. CDR3 DNA sequence: TGTGCCAGCAGTTACATAACAGGGGGGAATGAGCAGTTCTTC.

The J gene is TRBJ2-3, the V gene TRBV15; 7 bases fit TRBD1. CDR1 is LNHNV, CDR2 YYDKDF, per germline (reference sequence). The CDR3 loop spans 18 amino acids. Trimming removed 4 bases from V and 3 bases from J; junction bases left unmatched: 16. This CDR3 is CATSTTLFHRGRTDTQYF. In nucleotides, the CDR3 is TGTGCCACCAGCACAACCTTATTTCACAGGGGTAGGACAGATACGCAGTATTTT.

J is TRBJ1-4 and V is TRBV18; 7 nucleotides agree with TRBD1. The CDR3 sequence is 14 residues long. Per germline, CDR1 KGHSH and CDR2 LQKENI. Trimming took 4 bases from V and 4 from J; bases not matched to a gene: 3. The CDR3 region has the DNA TGTGCCAGCTCACTGGGGACAGTTAATGAAAAACTGTTTTTT. This gives the protein CASSLGTVNEKLFF.

The V call is TRBV2, the J call TRBJ2-3; D is ambiguous. The germline CDR1 and CDR2 sequences are SNHLY and FYNNEI. This CDR3 has 12 amino acids. Trimming shortened V by 2 bases and J by 8 bases, and 8 bases separated the two germline ends. In DNA, the CDR3 is TGTGCCAGCAGTGAAAACATGGGTACGCAGTATTTT. Protein: CASSENMGTQYF. The variable domain in full, completed from reference TRBV2 and TRBJ2-3, reads EPEVTQTPSHQVTQMGQEVILRCVPISNHLYFYWYRQILGQKVEFLVSFYNNEISEKSEIFDDQFSVERPDGSNFTLKIRSTKLEDSAMYFCASSENMGTQYFGPGTRLTVL.

This clone appeared a single time. V usage is TRBV6-5 and J usage is TRBJ2-7; TRBD2 aligns across 13 bases. Per the germline V gene, CDR1 is MNHEY and CDR2 is SVGAGI. The CDR3 has 14 amino acids. V was clipped by 6 bases and J by 6 bases; unmatched bases: 5. CDR3 nucleotides: TGTGCCAGCAGACTAGCGGGAGGGTCTGGCGAGCAGTACTTC. Its translation is CASRLAGGSGEQYF.

V gene TRBV18 combines with J gene TRBJ1-5, with D possibly matching TRBD1 (5 bases). Deletions cut 6 bases from V and 4 bases from J, with 10 bases between. Germline loops: CDR1 KGHSH, CDR2 LQKENI. The CDR3 contains 13 residues. CDR3 sequence: CASSAGGNQPQHF. CDR3 sequence (DNA): TGTGCCAGCTCGGCCGGGGGGAATCAGCCCCAGCATTTT. The full variable domain, its missing parts supplied by reference TRBV18 and TRBJ1-5, is NAGVMQNPRHLVRRRGQEARLRCSPMKGHSHVYWYRQLPEEGLKFMVYLQKENIIDESGMPKERFSAEFPKEGPSILRIQQVVRGDSAAYFCASSAGGNQPQHFGDGTRLSIL.

V and J are TRBV27 and TRBJ2-5; tentatively, D is TRBD2 (5 bases). V was cut by 5 bases and J by 3 bases, with 13 bases left in between. The CDR3 is made up of 14 amino acids. Germline CDR1 and CDR2: MNHEY and SMNVEV (reference sequence). The CDR3 protein is CASSPRVGEETQYF. In DNA form, the CDR3 reads TGTGCCAGCAGTCCCCGGGTGGGAGAAGAGACCCAGTACTTC.

CDR3 loop: CASSLGSTDLTGELFF. The CDR3 nucleotides read TGTGCCAGCAGCTTAGGGTCGACAGACCTCACCGGGGAGCTGTTTTTT. The genes are TRBV7-9 and TRBJ2-2, with D maybe TRBD1 (5 bases). Trimming cost V 1 base and J 4 bases, with 13 bases left between them. This CDR3 contains 16 residues. Per germline, CDR1 SEHNR and CDR2 FQNEAQ (reference sequence). Drawing the rest from reference TRBV7-9 and TRBJ2-2, the complete variable domain is DTGVSQNPRHKITKRGQNVTFRCDPISEHNRLYWYRQTLGQGPEFLTYFQNEAQLEKSRLLSDRFSAERPKGSFSTLEIQRTEQGDSAMYLCASSLGSTDLTGELFFGEGSRLTVL.

The J gene is TRBJ1-4, the V gene TRBV5-1; 7 bases map to TRBD1. Germline values: CDR1 SGHRS, CDR2 YFSETQ. CDR3 length equals 15 residues. V lost 4 bases, J lost 4 bases, and 7 bases stayed unmatched. The CDR3 DNA follows: TGCGCCAGCAGCCTATCGGGACAGATTAATGAAAAACTGTTTTTT. Amino acids: CASSLSGQINEKLFF.